This note documents a single TCR beta chain sequence. Its antigen is currently unknown. The sample is drawn from a study of cytomegalovirus exposure and HLA in healthy donors. General study findings and limits: Accurate predictions that matched the HLA-A and HLA-B alleles of most subjects were reportedly made from TCR beta sequences.

This PCR relied on a set of 60 Vbeta primers and 13 Jbeta primers. This table comes from immunoSEQ multiplex PCR, and its TCRdb copy is limited to in-frame clones, with some not included. The data contain around 200,000 clones, about four fifths of them seen just once; the ten biggest clones take up about 1.6%. The germline V gene encodes CDR1 SGHTA and CDR2 FQGNSA. V was cut by 5 bases and J by 3 bases, with 14 bases left in between. CDR3 size: 15 residues. This chain connects TRBV7-2 to TRBJ1-3; tentative D call: TRBD1 (5 bases). Specimen: PBMCs. The sequence came from a middle-aged man in good health and CMV-seronegative. The CDR3 nucleotides are TGTGCCAGCAGCGTAGTCGGGGGGGGTGGAAACACCATATATTTT. Encoded protein: CASSVVGGGGNTIYF.